Shown below are 15 T cell receptor beta chains from a single sample sequenced in a study of blood T cell repertoires in COVID-19. Profiled with immunoSEQ multiplex PCR; TCRdb holds only in-frame clones, not every one. This table holds 250,000 to 300,000 clones, just over 90% found once. Sequences were obtained from PBMCs or T cells enriched from blood (not recorded which). The receptors here all came from a woman in her thirties or forties with acute COVID-19.

The chain carries TRBV7-2 and TRBJ2-7; TRBD2 matches at 10 bases. Germline V gene lookup returns CDR1 SGHTA and CDR2 FQGNSA. The V and J ends lost 4 bases and 4 bases, in that order; junction bases with no gene match: 1. The CDR3 has 13 residues. CDR3 nucleotide sequence: TGTGCCAGCAGCTCTAGCGGGAGTTACGAGCAGTACTTC. This sequence encodes CASSSSGSYEQYF. Full variable domain (rest looked up from reference TRBV7-2 and TRBJ2-7): GAGVSQSPSNKVTEKGKDVELRCDPISGHTALYWYRQSLGQGLEFLIYFQGNSAPDKSGLPSDRFSAERTGGSVSTLTIQRTQQEDSAVYLCASSSSGSYEQYFGPGTRLTVT.

The chain couples TRBV4-2 to TRBJ1-5, with D perhaps matching TRBD1 (5 bases). The V end was cut by 0 bases, the J end by 4 bases, with 10 bases between. The CDR3 has 15 amino acids. CDR1 and CDR2 (germline): LGHNA, YNFKEQ. CDR3 sequence (DNA): TGTGCCAGCAGCCAAGATCTTAGGGGAAATCAGCCCCAGCATTTT. It codes for CASSQDLRGNQPQHF.

This clone was seen only once. This chain connects TRBV30 to TRBJ1-3; D is ambiguous. Trimming shortened V by 3 bases and J by 4 bases, and 7 bases separated the two germline ends. The CDR3 is made up of 12 amino acids. Germline V gene sequence: CDR1 GTSNPN, CDR2 SVGIG (reference sequence). CDR3 region: CAWRAAGNTIYF. The CDR3 DNA reads as TGTGCCTGGAGAGCGGCGGGAAACACCATATATTTT.

The chain carries TRBV11-3 and TRBJ1-1; 12 nucleotides line up with TRBD1. The CDR3 has 20 residues. The J segment lost 1 base and the V segment lost 4 bases, leaving 16 bases of the junction unmatched. CDR1 is SGHNT, CDR2 YENEEA, per germline. CDR3 nucleotides: TGTGCCAGCAGCTGTCCCGGGACAGGGGGCCGGGTTGACTCGAACACTGAAGCTTTCTTT. Translating it yields CASSCPGTGGRVDSNTEAFF.

This chain uses TRBV7-6 with TRBJ2-1; the match to TRBD2 covers 8 bases. Germline V gene lookup returns CDR1 SGHVS and CDR2 FNYEAQ. The J segment lost 0 bases and the V segment lost 7 bases, leaving 17 bases of the junction unmatched. The CDR3 extends over 19 amino acids. This CDR3 reads CASTVTGGPISSSYNEQFF. CDR3 in DNA: TGTGCCAGCACGGTCACGGGAGGGCCTATCTCGAGCTCCTACAATGAGCAGTTCTTC. The complete variable domain, with remaining parts taken from reference TRBV7-6 and TRBJ2-1, reads GAGVSQSPRYKVTKRGQDVALRCDPISGHVSLYWYRQALGQGPEFLTYFNYEAQQDKSGLPNDRFSAERPEGSISTLTIQRTEQRDSAMYRCASTVTGGPISSSYNEQFFGPGTRLTVL.

The chain recombines TRBV5-1 with TRBJ1-6; D perhaps matches TRBD1 (5 bases). This CDR3 is 15 amino acids long. Trimming pared 5 bases from V and 3 bases from J, leaving 12 bases between. Looked up from germline, CDR1 is SGHRS and CDR2 is YFSETQ. The CDR3 spells CASSYQGGYNSPLHF. In DNA form, the CDR3 reads TGCGCCAGCAGTTATCAGGGAGGCTATAATTCACCCCTCCACTTT.

CDR3: CASSLPSGGADTQYF. Here the CDR3 DNA reads TGTGCCAGCAGCTTACCTAGCGGGGGTGCAGATACGCAGTATTTT. The chain uses TRBV7-9 and TRBJ2-3, with 10 nucleotides matching TRBD2. The trim removed 2 bases at V and 4 bases at J, leaving 3 bases unmatched. Germline CDR1 and CDR2: SEHNR and FQNEAQ (reference sequence). There are 15 residues in the CDR3. Looking up the rest from reference TRBV7-9 and TRBJ2-3 gives the full variable domain: DTGVSQNPRHKITKRGQNVTFRCDPISEHNRLYWYRQTLGQGPEFLTYFQNEAQLEKSRLLSDRFSAERPKGSFSTLEIQRTEQGDSAMYLCASSLPSGGADTQYFGPGTRLTVL.

The gene calls are TRBV19 and TRBJ2-2; D is ambiguous. Germline-derived CDR1 and CDR2 are LNHDA and SQIVND (reference sequence). With 3 bases removed from V and 6 bases from J, the gap between germline ends came to 17 bases. CDR3 length equals 16 residues. The CDR3 DNA follows: TGTGCCAGTAGTATGGCTTGGCTGGAGAAGCCCGGGGAGCTGTTTTTT. It encodes CASSMAWLEKPGELFF.

The genes are TRBV20-1 and TRBJ2-5; D remains unclear. The CDR3 spans 11 residues. Germline values: CDR1 DFQATT, CDR2 SNEGSKA (reference sequence). V lost 0 bases, J lost 5 bases, and 4 bases lay in between. The CDR3 loop reads CSARDQETQYF. CDR3 nucleotides: TGCAGTGCTAGAGATCAGGAGACCCAGTACTTC.

This chain joins TRBV6-5 and TRBJ2-7; D remains ambiguous. The CDR3 spans 12 residues. The germline V gene has CDR1 MNHEY and CDR2 SVGAGI. Trimming took off 2 bases at V and 6 bases at J, with 8 bases between the two ends. CDR3 residues: CASSYLGGEQYF. DNA of the CDR3: TGTGCCAGCAGTTACCTCGGTGGCGAGCAGTACTTC.

The CDR3 sequence is CATRDRQNTEAFF. CDR3 nucleotides: TGTGCCACTCGGGACAGGCAAAACACTGAAGCTTTCTTT. The gene calls are TRBV7-9 and TRBJ1-1, with 8 positions matching TRBD1. V gave up 10 bases and J gave up 2 bases; unmatched junction bases: 6. The CDR3 consists of 13 residues. CDR1 and CDR2 from the germline V gene are SEHNR and FQNEAQ (reference sequence). Drawing the rest from reference TRBV7-9 and TRBJ1-1, the complete variable domain is DTGVSQNPRHKITKRGQNVTFRCDPISEHNRLYWYRQTLGQGPEFLTYFQNEAQLEKSRLLSDRFSAERPKGSFSTLEIQRTEQGDSAMYLCATRDRQNTEAFFGQGTRLTVV.

As regards this clone: This same CDR3 is encoded by further DNA sequences in the sample. The chain employs TRBV5-6 and TRBJ2-5, with 9 bases that match TRBD2. CDR1 SGHDT and CDR2 YYEEEE come from the germline V gene. This CDR3 has 17 residues. V lost 2 bases, J lost 5 bases, and 13 bases stayed unmatched. The CDR3 DNA sequence: TGTGCCAGCAGCTTCCTAACGCGGGGGGGGAAGGGGGAGACCCAGTACTTC. Translation: CASSFLTRGGKGETQYF.

The V gene is TRBV25-1, the J gene TRBJ2-5; 7 bases match TRBD1. With V trimmed by 3 bases and J by 7 bases, 8 bases remained unmatched. The CDR3 consists of 14 residues. Germline CDR1 and CDR2: MGHDK and SYGVNS. The CDR3 bases are TGTGCCAGCAGTGAGGCAGGGGGTTTTGCGACCCAGTACTTC. Translation: CASSEAGGFATQYF.

J is TRBJ2-1 and V is TRBV5-1, with D possibly being TRBD1 (6 bases). CDR3 size: 16 residues. Germline V gene sequence: CDR1 SGHRS, CDR2 YFSETQ. With 0 bases removed from V and 8 bases from J, the gap between germline ends came to 18 bases. The CDR3 nucleotides read TGCGCCAGCAGCTTGGATGTCGGACAGTTTAGCCATGAGCAGTTCTTC. This encodes CASSLDVGQFSHEQFF.

The chain uses TRBV18 and TRBJ2-7; 9 bases line up with TRBD1. Unmatched junction bases numbered 11, after V lost 4 bases and J lost 4 bases. The CDR3 loop spans 16 amino acids. The germline V gene encodes CDR1 KGHSH and CDR2 LQKENI. The CDR3 here is CASSLDRPGQGYEQYF. The CDR3 bases are TGTGCCAGCTCACTCGATAGGCCGGGACAGGGTTACGAGCAGTACTTC.